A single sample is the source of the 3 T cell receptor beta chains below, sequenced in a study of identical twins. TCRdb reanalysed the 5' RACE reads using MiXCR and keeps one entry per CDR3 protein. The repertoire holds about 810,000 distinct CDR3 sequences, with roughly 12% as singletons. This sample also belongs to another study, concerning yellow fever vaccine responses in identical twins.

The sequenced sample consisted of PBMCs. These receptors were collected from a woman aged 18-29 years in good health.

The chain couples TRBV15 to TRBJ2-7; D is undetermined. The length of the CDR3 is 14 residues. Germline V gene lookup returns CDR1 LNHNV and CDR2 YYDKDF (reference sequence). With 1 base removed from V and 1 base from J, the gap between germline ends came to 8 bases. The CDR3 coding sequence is TGTGCCACCAGCAGAGCCCTAGATTCCTACGAGCAGTACTTC. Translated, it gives CATSRALDSYEQYF.

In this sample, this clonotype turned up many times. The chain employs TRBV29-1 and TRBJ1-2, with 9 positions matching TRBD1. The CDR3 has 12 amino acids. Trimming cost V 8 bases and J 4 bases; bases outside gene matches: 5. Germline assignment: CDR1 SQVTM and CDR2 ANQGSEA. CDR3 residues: CSPRDRVYGYTF. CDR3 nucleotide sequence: TGCAGCCCGCGGGACAGGGTCTATGGCTACACCTTC.

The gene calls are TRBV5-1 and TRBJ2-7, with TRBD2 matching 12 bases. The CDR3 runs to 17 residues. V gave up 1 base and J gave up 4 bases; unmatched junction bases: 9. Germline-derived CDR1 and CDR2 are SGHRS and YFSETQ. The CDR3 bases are TGCGCCAGCAGCTTGATGGCTAGCGGGGGGGCTTGGTACGAGCAGTACGTC. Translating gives CASSLMASGGAWYEQYV.